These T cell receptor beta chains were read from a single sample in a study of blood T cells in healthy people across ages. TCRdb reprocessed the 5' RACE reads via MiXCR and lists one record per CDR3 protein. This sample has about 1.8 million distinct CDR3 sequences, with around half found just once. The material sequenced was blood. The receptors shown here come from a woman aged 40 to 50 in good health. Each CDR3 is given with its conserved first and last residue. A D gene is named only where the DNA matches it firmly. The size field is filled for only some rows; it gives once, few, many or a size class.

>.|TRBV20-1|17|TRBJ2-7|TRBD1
TGCAGTGCTAGAGCTTCCGGGACAGGGTATAGGCGAGACGAGCAGTACTTC
CSARASGTGYRRDEQYF
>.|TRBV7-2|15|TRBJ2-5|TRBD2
TGTGCCAGCATCTTCACTAGCGGGGGCCAAGAGACCCAGTACTTC
CASIFTSGGQETQYF
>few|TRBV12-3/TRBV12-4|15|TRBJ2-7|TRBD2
TGTGCCAGCAGTTCGCGGACTAGGTCTGGGTACGAGCAGTACTTC
CASSSRTRSGYEQYF
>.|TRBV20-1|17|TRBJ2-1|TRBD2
TGCAGTGCTAGAGACTGGACTAGCCGAAGCTCCTACAATGAGCAGTTCTTC
CSARDWTSRSSYNEQFF
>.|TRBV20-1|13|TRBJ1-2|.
TGCAGTGCTATCATTGAGGGGGGATGGGGCTACACCTTC
CSAIIEGGWGYTF
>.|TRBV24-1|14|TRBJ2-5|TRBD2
TGTGCCACCAGTGTCGGTGGGGGGGATGAGACCCAGTACTTC
CATSVGGGDETQYF
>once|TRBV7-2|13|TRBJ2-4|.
TGTGCCAGCAGCTTAGGCCAGGCGTGGGAGCAGTACTTC
CASSLGQAWEQYF
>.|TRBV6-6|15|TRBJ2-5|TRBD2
TGTGCCAGCAGGTCGACCGGGACTAGGGAGGAGACCCAGTACTTC
CASRSTGTREETQYF
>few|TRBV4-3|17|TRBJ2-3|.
TGCGCCAGCAGCCCTCACTCGACACGCGGTAGGCCAGATACGCAGTATTTT
CASSPHSTRGRPDTQYF
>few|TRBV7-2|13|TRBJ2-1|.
TGTGCCAGCAGGAATAGCGGATCCAATGAGCAGTTCTTC
CASRNSGSNEQFF
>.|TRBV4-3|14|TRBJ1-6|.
TGCGCCAGCAAACCGGCTGGGTGGGATTCACCCCTCCACTTT
CASKPAGWDSPLHF
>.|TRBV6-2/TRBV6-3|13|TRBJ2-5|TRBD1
TGTGCCATCCCAGGGACAGGTGACGAGACCCAGTACTTC
CAIPGTGDETQYF
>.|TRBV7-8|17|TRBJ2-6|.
TGTGCCAGCAGCTTAGATTGGGGGACAACGGGGGCCAACGTCCTGACTTTC
CASSLDWGTTGANVLTF
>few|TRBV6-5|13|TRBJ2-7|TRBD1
TGTGCCAGCAGTTACTCGACAGGGGGAGAGCAGTACTTC
CASSYSTGGEQYF
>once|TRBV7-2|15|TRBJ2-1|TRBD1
TGTGCCAGCAGTCAGGGGGTGCCGACCTACAATGAGCAGTTCTTC
CASSQGVPTYNEQFF
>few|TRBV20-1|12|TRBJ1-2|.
TGCAGTGCTTCGACATCGGGAGTGGGCTACACCTTC
CSASTSGVGYTF
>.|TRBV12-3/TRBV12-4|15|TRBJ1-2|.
TGTGCCAGCAGTTTAACCATAGGAGCTAACTATGGCTACACCTTC
CASSLTIGANYGYTF
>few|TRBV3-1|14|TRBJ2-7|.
TGTGCCAGCAGCCAAGACGTAGGGTTCGACGAGCAGTACTTC
CASSQDVGFDEQYF
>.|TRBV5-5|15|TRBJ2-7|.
TGTGCCAGCAGCTTGGTGCAGGACGGAAGATACGAGCAGTACTTC
CASSLVQDGRYEQYF
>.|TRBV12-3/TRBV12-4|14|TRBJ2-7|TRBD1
TGTGCCAGCAGTCAGACAGGGGGTCGTCACGAGCAGTACTTC
CASSQTGGRHEQYF
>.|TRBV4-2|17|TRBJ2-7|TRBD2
TGTGCCAGCAGCCGACAATCACTAGCGGGGGACTCCTACGAGCAGTACTTC
CASSRQSLAGDSYEQYF
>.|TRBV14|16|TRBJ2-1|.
TGTGCCAGCAGCCGGCGGGACCCCCCAACCTACAATGAGCAGTTCTTC
CASSRRDPPTYNEQFF
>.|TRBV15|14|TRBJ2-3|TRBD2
TGTGCCACCTCCTGGAGCGGGAGCGCAGATACGCAGTATTTT
CATSWSGSADTQYF
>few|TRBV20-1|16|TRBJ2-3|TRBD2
TGCAGTGCTAGTGGCGGGACTAGCGGGGGGACAGATACGCAGTATTTT
CSASGGTSGGTDTQYF
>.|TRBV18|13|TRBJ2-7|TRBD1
TGTGCCAGCTCCCCCGGGACAGGGCACGAGCAGTACTTC
CASSPGTGHEQYF